This TCR beta chain was retrieved from a study of T-cell reconstitution after alpha-beta-depleted transplantation in children. Study results and limitations: The origin of alpha-beta T cells about two months after transplant was reportedly several hundred expanded graft clones. A year post-transplant, T-cell counts and diversity derived mostly from newly produced T cells. Where some patients showed high TCRbeta diversity at day 60, it came from recipient T cells and thymic progenitors that had survived.

This clonotype was counted only a few times. Its antigen is undetermined. TCRbeta library preparation incorporated unique molecular identifiers. MiXCR, applied by TCRdb to the PCR reads, yields one record per CDR3 protein. The data contain 500,000 or so distinct CDR3 sequences, roughly 11% of them singletons. Per the germline V gene, CDR1 is MNHEY and CDR2 is SVGEGT. The CDR3 spans 16 residues. V lost 6 bases and J lost 2, with 17 bases in between. The chain couples TRBV6-2 or TRBV6-3 to TRBJ2-4; TRBD1 might be the D (6 bases). The source is a female patient aged 2-10 years who had a stem cell transplant for aplastic anemia, so the T cells may come from the graft donor. The sample here was PBMCs, mostly from graft donor cells, taken 180 days after TCRalphabeta/CD19-depleted stem cell transplant. The CDR3 loop reads CASRSLQGLPKNIQYF. The CDR3, as DNA: TGTGCCAGCAGGTCCCTCCAGGGGTTGCCCAAAAACATTCAGTACTTC.